This T cell receptor beta chain is from a study of metastatic and nonmetastatic thyroid tumors. Across the whole study: Malignant thyroid and benign thyroid patients provided blood and tumor or nodule tissue whose repertoires were compared.

A word on this clone: Its antigen remains unidentified.

Original processing notes: Built for papillary thyroid cancer, a distant-metastasis classifier drew on CDR3 differences across clinicopathological groups. TCRdb reprocessed the PCR reads using MiXCR. TCRdb's processing, not the authors', yielded these V and J calls. The sample lists roughly 20,000 clones, 36% occurring once. V lost 0 bases to trimming and J lost 8 bases, with 12 bases between them. This CDR3 is 15 amino acids long. Looked up from germline, CDR1 is SGHRS and CDR2 is YFSETQ. Among the patients, none had received any treatment before thyroid surgery. Study-level points and caveats: In both blood and tumor samples, TCR beta diversity was reported significantly higher for malignant than benign nodules.

The V call is TRBV5-1, the J call TRBJ1-6; the D is unclear. Sequenced sample: tumor tissue. This receptor was obtained from a female donor with papillary thyroid cancer or a benign thyroid nodule (not recorded which). Some clones in this sample may be carry-over from other donors' samples. The DNA for the CDR3 is TGCGCCAGCAGCTTGGAAGGCAGGACGGATTCACCCCTCCACTTT. Translation: CASSLEGRTDSPLHF.